A selection of T cell receptor beta chains follows, all from one sample in a study of T cell clonotyping in hematopoietic cell transplantation. Profiling relied on immunoSEQ multiplex PCR, and the TCRdb table lists in-frame clones only, not all of them. The table lists some 16,000 clones, about 92% of them singletons. Specimen: peripheral blood mononuclear cells, collected before stem cell transplant. The receptors were sampled from a man younger than 30 with biphenotypic leukemia. Some clones in this sample may be carry-over from other donors' samples. CDR3s include the opening cysteine and the closing phenylalanine or tryptophan. A D gene is named only where the DNA matches it firmly. The size field is filled for only some rows; it gives once, few, many or a size class.

TRBD1,TRBV13,-,TRBJ2-7,TGTGCCAGCAGCCCGGGGACAGATCTCATCGAGCAGTACTTC,CASSPGTDLIEQYF
TRBD1,TRBV5-6,few,TRBJ1-2,TGTGCCAGCAGCTTCGGCAGGGGGGGCGGCTACACCTTC,CASSFGRGGGYTF
-,TRBV11-2,-,TRBJ1-3,TGTGCCAGCAGCCCCCGGACAGTGAGCTCTGGAAACACCATATATTTT,CASSPRTVSSGNTIYF
-,TRBV6-5,-,TRBJ1-1,TGTGCCAGCAGTTCCAGACAGGCCGTGCTTGAAGCTTTCTTT,CASSSRQAVLEAFF
-,TRBV25-1,-,TRBJ2-5,TGTGCCAGCAGTGAATTCAAGGGATCCCAAGAGACCCAGTACTTC,CASSEFKGSQETQYF
-,TRBV5-1,-,TRBJ2-7,TGCGCCAGCAGCCCCGTGACAGGGAGTAGCGGGAAATACGAGCAGTACTTC,CASSPVTGSSGKYEQYF
-,TRBV4-3,-,TRBJ2-6,TGCGCCAGCAGCCTCGGACGGTACTCTGGGGCCAACGTCCTGACTTTC,CASSLGRYSGANVLTF
TRBD1,TRBV29-1,-,TRBJ2-6,TGCAGCGCTACGACAGGGTCGAGCTCTGGGGCCAACGTCCTGACTTTC,CSATTGSSSGANVLTF
TRBD1,TRBV7-2,-,TRBJ2-7,TGTGCCAGCAGCACCACGACAGGGGCTTCCTACGAGCAGTACTTC,CASSTTTGASYEQYF
-,TRBV5-4,-,TRBJ1-2,TGTGCCAGCAGCTTGGGAGAGAGCTTTAACTATGGCTACACCTTC,CASSLGESFNYGYTF
-,TRBV19,-,TRBJ1-5,TGTGCCACTTCTCAGGGATACAGCAATCAGCCCCAGCATTTT,CATSQGYSNQPQHF